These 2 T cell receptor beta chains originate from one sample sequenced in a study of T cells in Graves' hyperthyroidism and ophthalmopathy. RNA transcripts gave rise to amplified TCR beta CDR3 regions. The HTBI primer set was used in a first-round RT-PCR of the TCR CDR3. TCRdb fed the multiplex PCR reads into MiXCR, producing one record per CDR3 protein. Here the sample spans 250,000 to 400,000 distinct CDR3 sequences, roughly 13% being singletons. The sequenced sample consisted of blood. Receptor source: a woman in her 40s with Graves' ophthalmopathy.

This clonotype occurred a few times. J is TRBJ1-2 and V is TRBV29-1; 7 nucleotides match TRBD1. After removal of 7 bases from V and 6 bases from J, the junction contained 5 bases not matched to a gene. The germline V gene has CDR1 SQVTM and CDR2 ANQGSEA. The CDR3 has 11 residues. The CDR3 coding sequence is TGCAGCGCAAGACAGGGAGATGGCTACACCTTC. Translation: CSARQGDGYTF.

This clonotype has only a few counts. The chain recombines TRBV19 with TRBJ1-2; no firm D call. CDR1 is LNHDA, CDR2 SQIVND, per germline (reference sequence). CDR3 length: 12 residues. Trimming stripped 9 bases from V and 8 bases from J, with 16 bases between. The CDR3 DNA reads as TGTGCCAGCGGCATGGGTCCGGTGGGCTACACCTTC. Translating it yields CASGMGPVGYTF.